The next 19 T cell receptor beta chains were all read from a single sample in a study of CD8 T cells in ankylosing spondylitis. TCRdb recomputed calls from the 5' RACE reads with MiXCR, one row per CDR3 protein. This repertoire shows fewer than 250,000 distinct CDR3 sequences, about 11% found once; its top ten account for about 2.5%. Sequenced material: blood, either unsorted or a sorted T cell fraction (not recorded which). These receptors originate from a male donor with ankylosing spondylitis or in good health (not recorded which).

In this sample, this clonotype turned up many times. DNA for the CDR3: TGTGCCAGCAGCCCCGCGGAGGGACTAGCGGAGAGGGGAGAGACCCAGTACTTC. Translated, it gives CASSPAEGLAERGETQYF. V is TRBV11-1 and J is TRBJ2-5; TRBD2 matches at 11 bases. CDR1 SGHAT and CDR2 FQDESV come from the germline V gene (reference sequence). CDR3 size: 18 residues. The V segment lost 5 bases and the J segment 4 bases; nucleotides outside the gene matches: 15.

In its sample, this clonotype was seen many times. This rearrangement joins TRBV25-1 to TRBJ2-3; 7 bases fit TRBD1. CDR1 and CDR2 (germline): MGHDK, SYGVNS. There are 15 residues in the CDR3. The V segment lost 3 bases and the J segment 4 bases; nucleotides outside the gene matches: 7. CDR3 nucleotide sequence: TGTGCCAGCAGTGATACCGACAGGGCTCCAGATACGCAGTATTTT. This translates into CASSDTDRAPDTQYF.

This clonotype was detected ten times or more. The CDR3 DNA sequence: TGCGCCAGCAGCTTGGGAGAGGCCAAAAACATTCAGTACTTC. This codes for CASSLGEAKNIQYF. The rearrangement joins TRBV5-1 to TRBJ2-4; no definite D call. Germline CDR1 is SGHRS and CDR2 is YFSETQ. This CDR3 is built from 14 residues. Trimming cost V 0 bases and J 1 base, with 5 bases left between them.

This clonotype was seen ten or more times. The chain links TRBV30 to TRBJ2-1; a possible D gene is TRBD1 (5 bases). V gave up 8 bases and J gave up 0 bases, with 14 bases separating them. CDR3 length: 14 residues. CDR1 and CDR2 from the germline V gene are GTSNPN and SVGIG (reference sequence). The CDR3 nucleotides are TGTGCCGCGACAGTCTTGAGCTCCTACAATGAGCAGTTCTTC. It specifies CAATVLSSYNEQFF.

This clonotype has at least ten counts. The chain combines TRBV28 with TRBJ2-7, with D possibly matching TRBD2 (7 bases). Trimming removed 7 bases from V and 2 bases from J, with 24 bases in between. Germline V gives CDR1 MDHEN, CDR2 SYDVKM. The CDR3 loop spans 17 amino acids. The CDR3 spells CASIGEGGPAGPYEQYF. CDR3 sequence (DNA): TGTGCCAGCATTGGTGAGGGGGGGCCAGCGGGGCCCTACGAGCAGTACTTC.

Ten or more counts support this clonotype. The chain has TRBV24-1 and TRBJ2-5; D perhaps matches TRBD1 (5 bases). Germline-derived CDR1 and CDR2 are KGHDR and SFDVKD. This CDR3 region has 14 residues. V was clipped by 2 bases and J by 7 bases, with 13 bases between them. The CDR3 loop is CATSDSTVPWTQYF. DNA of the CDR3: TGTGCCACCAGTGATTCGACAGTCCCCTGGACCCAGTACTTC.

This clonotype came up many times. The chain couples TRBV30 to TRBJ2-2, with D maybe TRBD2 (5 bases). Trimming shortened V by 1 base and J by 3 bases, and 9 bases separated the two germline ends. This CDR3 has 14 residues. Germline V gene data show CDR1 as GTSNPN and CDR2 as SVGIG (reference sequence). CDR3 amino acids: CAWSGGWDTGELFF. The CDR3 nucleotides are TGTGCCTGGAGTGGAGGGTGGGACACCGGGGAGCTGTTTTTT.

The sample holds many counts of this clonotype. The chain carries TRBV5-1 and TRBJ2-1; D may be TRBD2 (5 bases). The CDR3 contains 14 residues. The V gene lost 4 bases and the J gene lost 9 bases, with 17 bases spanning the gap. Per germline, CDR1 SGHRS and CDR2 YFSETQ. The CDR3 DNA reads as TGCGCCAGCAGCCGGCTAGCTTCAGGCATTGAGCAGTTCTTC. Encoded protein: CASSRLASGIEQFF.

This clonotype has a count of ten or more. The chain combines TRBV6-1 with TRBJ2-2, with D unresolved. The CDR3 runs to 15 residues. V lost 6 bases and J 4 bases, leaving 15 bases between the germline ends. Germline lookup yields CDR1 MNHNS and CDR2 SASEGT. The CDR3 DNA sequence: TGTGCCAGCAGCACAACACTCTCAGTCACCGGGGAGCTGTTTTTT. Translating it yields CASSTTLSVTGELFF.

Many counts were recorded for this clonotype. This rearrangement joins TRBV5-8 to TRBJ2-1; 9 bases map to TRBD1. Germline V gene sequence: CDR1 SGHTS, CDR2 YDEGEE. CDR3 length: 16 residues. Unmatched junction bases numbered 10, after V lost 2 bases and J lost 7 bases. The CDR3: CASSFRDRAFSNEQFF. The DNA of the CDR3 is TGTGCCAGCAGCTTCCGGGACAGGGCCTTCTCGAATGAGCAGTTCTTC. Full variable domain (missing parts from reference TRBV5-8 and TRBJ2-1): EAGVTQSPTHLIKTRGQQATLRCSPISGHTSVYWYQQALGLGLQFLLWYDEGEERNRGNFPPRFSGRQFPNYSSELNVNALELEDSALYLCASSFRDRAFSNEQFFGPGTRLTVL.

Only a few counts were recorded for this clonotype. The chain joins TRBV2 to TRBJ1-4; 8 bases agree with TRBD1. V was pared by 5 bases and J by 7 bases, with 6 bases of the junction left unmatched. This CDR3 has 14 residues. CDR1 is SNHLY and CDR2 is FYNNEI in the germline V gene. The CDR3 protein is CASSWTGSAEKLFF. The DNA for the CDR3 is TGTGCCAGCAGTTGGACAGGGTCAGCTGAAAAACTGTTTTTT.

The table lists this clonotype with a few counts. V is TRBV2 and J is TRBJ2-2; D is ambiguous. The germline gives CDR1 SNHLY, CDR2 FYNNEI. This CDR3 has 14 amino acids. V lost 3 bases, J lost 6 bases, and 11 bases lay in between. CDR3 residues: CASSDSSYAGELFF. CDR3 DNA sequence: TGTGCCAGCAGTGATAGTAGCTACGCCGGGGAGCTGTTTTTT.

In this sample, this clonotype turned up a few times. V gene TRBV5-4 combines with J gene TRBJ1-2; the D is unclear. This CDR3 has 14 residues. With 1 base removed from V and 0 bases from J, the gap between germline ends came to 7 bases. CDR1 is SGHNT, CDR2 YYREEE, per germline (reference sequence). The CDR3 bases are TGTGCCAGCAGCTTGTACAACCCTAACTATGGCTACACCTTC. Protein sequence: CASSLYNPNYGYTF.

This clonotype was seen only a few times. The chain uses TRBV5-1 and TRBJ2-3; D unresolved. CDR1 is SGHRS, CDR2 YFSETQ, per germline. The germline V and J ends were trimmed by 0 bases and 5 bases, with 7 bases remaining between them. The CDR3 spans 13 residues. DNA of the CDR3: TGCGCCAGCAGCTTGGAAAGGGAAGATACGCAGTATTTT. This gives the protein CASSLEREDTQYF.

This clonotype was seen ten or more times. The chain is built from TRBV10-3 and TRBJ1-1, with TRBD1 matching 9 bases. V lost 4 bases to trimming and J lost 2 bases; unmatched junction nucleotides: 8. This CDR3 is 16 amino acids long. Germline V gene sequence: CDR1 ENHRY, CDR2 SYGVKD. The CDR3 DNA reads TGTGCCATCAGTGCGACGGGGACAGGGACTAACACTGAAGCTTTCTTT. Protein: CAISATGTGTNTEAFF.

The sample holds a few counts of this clonotype. The chain couples TRBV25-1 to TRBJ1-6; tentatively, D is TRBD1 (5 bases). Germline CDR1 is MGHDK and CDR2 is SYGVNS. The CDR3 contains 14 residues. V lost 3 bases to trimming and J lost 7 bases, with 10 bases between them. CDR3 loop: CASSETEGNSPLHF. The CDR3 coding sequence is TGTGCCAGCAGTGAGACAGAAGGAAATTCACCCCTCCACTTT.

Comment on this clonotype: Germline is not matched at one junction end, which may reflect a read error. This rearrangement joins TRBV12-3 or TRBV12-4 to TRBJ2-6; perhaps TRBD2 as D (6 bases). This CDR3 has 15 residues. CDR3 protein: CASILRGTGTNVLTF. The CDR3 DNA reads TGTGCCAGCATCCTGAGAGGGACTGGGACCAACGTCCTGACTTTC.

At least ten counts were recorded for this clonotype. The chain links TRBV20-1 to TRBJ1-1; 7 bases are a match to TRBD1. The CDR3 loop spans 14 amino acids. Germline V lookup: CDR1 DFQATT, CDR2 SNEGSKA (reference sequence). In DNA, the CDR3 is TGCAGACCTTGGACAGGAATTATGAACACTGAAGCTTTCTTT. As protein: CRPWTGIMNTEAFF.

This clonotype was seen at least ten times. This rearrangement joins TRBV3-1 to TRBJ2-5; possible D gene TRBD1, 5 bases. There are 15 residues in the CDR3. CDR1 and CDR2 (germline): LGHDT, YNNKEL (reference sequence). Trimming shortened V by 2 bases and J by 7 bases, and 17 bases separated the two germline ends. The CDR3 DNA is TGTGCCAGCAGCCAAACGAACATGGGGCAGGGGACCCAGTACTTC. Amino acids: CASSQTNMGQGTQYF.